This T cell receptor (beta chain) was recorded in a study of T cell changes during pregnancy in multiple sclerosis. V was clipped by 2 bases and J by 3 bases; unmatched bases: 11. The CDR3 sequence is 18 residues long. Germline-derived CDR1 and CDR2 are SGHVS and FQNEAQ. TCRdb keeps only in-frame clones here, not all; method: immunoSEQ multiplex PCR. The data show about 110,000 clones, 75% to 95% seen once. The sequence was obtained from a female donor with multiple sclerosis, enrolled in a pregnancy study. This chain uses TRBV7-8 with TRBJ2-1; TRBD2 aligns across 9 bases. The sequencing here drew on peripheral blood, taken before pregnancy. The CDR3 loop reads CASSLSGGGASHYNEQFF. DNA of the CDR3: TGTGCCAGCAGCTTAAGCGGCGGGGGGGCCAGTCACTACAATGAGCAGTTCTTC.